A selection of T cell receptor beta chains follows, all from one sample in a study of T cell repertoires in cytomegalovirus infection. TCRdb called the reads again in MiXCR, with one record for every CDR3 protein. The sample carries about 160,000 distinct CDR3 sequences, roughly a sixth recorded once. Sequenced: CD8+ T cells from PBMCs. These receptors all come from a human donor in good health (CMV status not recorded). Some clones in this sample may be carry-over from other donors' samples. CDR3s include the opening cysteine and the closing phenylalanine or tryptophan. The D gene is left open where the match is weak. A row's size may be missing; if present it is once, few, many or a size class.

cdr3_aa cdr3_nt j_call clone_size v_call d_call
CASTPIAGGLGEQYF TGTGCCAGCACCCCTATAGCGGGGGGGCTGGGGGAGCAGTACTTC TRBJ2-7 NA TRBV7-2 TRBD2
CASSRIQGADTQYF TGTGCCAGCAGCCGAATCCAGGGTGCAGATACGCAGTATTTT TRBJ2-3 few TRBV11-2 NA
CASSLRTSGGYEQYF TGTGCCAGCAGCCTAAGGACTAGCGGTGGCTACGAGCAGTACTTC TRBJ2-7 few TRBV28 TRBD2
CASSTGVYEQYF TGTGCCAGCAGTACAGGGGTATACGAGCAGTACTTC TRBJ2-7 NA TRBV28 TRBD1
CASSIDGNSPLHF TGTGCCAGTAGTATCGACGGAAATTCACCCCTCCACTTT TRBJ1-6 few TRBV19 NA
CASSWNPSYRDRTSGANVLTF TGTGCCAGCAGCTGGAACCCTTCCTACCGGGACAGGACTTCTGGGGCCAACGTCCTGACTTTC TRBJ2-6 few TRBV5-6 TRBD1
CASSHGRNEQFF TGTGCCAGCAGCCACGGACGAAATGAGCAGTTCTTC TRBJ2-1 NA TRBV14 NA
CASSALVGPGETQYF TGTGCCAGCAGCGCCTTGGTGGGACCGGGAGAGACCCAGTACTTC TRBJ2-5 few TRBV14 NA
CASSDGSRAAKSSYNEQFF TGCGCCAGCAGCGACGGGTCCAGGGCCGCTAAAAGCTCCTACAATGAGCAGTTCTTC TRBJ2-1 NA TRBV10-2 NA
CASSFGTSGGVTSTDTQYF TGTGCCAGCAGCTTCGGGACTAGCGGGGGAGTCACTAGCACAGATACGCAGTATTTT TRBJ2-3 once TRBV7-9 TRBD2
CASSLEGSTDTQYF TGTGCCAGCAGCTTAGAGGGCAGCACAGATACGCAGTATTTT TRBJ2-3 many TRBV7-2 NA
CASSALAGGQETQYF TGTGCCAGCAGTGCTTTAGCGGGGGGGCAAGAGACCCAGTACTTC TRBJ2-5 NA TRBV6-5 TRBD2
CASTPRSNQPQHF TGTGCCAGCACCCCGAGGAGCAATCAGCCCCAGCATTTT TRBJ1-5 NA TRBV7-2 NA
CASSLLGRNTGELFF TGTGCCAGCAGCCTTCTCGGGAGGAACACCGGGGAGCTGTTTTTT TRBJ2-2 many TRBV7-2 NA
CAHQGGSETQYF TGTGCTCATCAGGGTGGGAGTGAGACCCAGTACTTC TRBJ2-5 NA TRBV28 NA